The TCR beta chain under discussion was sequenced for a study of T cells in Graves' hyperthyroidism and ophthalmopathy. General study results and limits: In the blood, most expanded thyroid clonotypes above 0.001 appeared as well.

In germline, CDR1 is SQVTM, CDR2 ANQGSEA. V lost 5 bases to trimming and J lost 8 bases, with 24 bases between them. CDR3 length: 15 residues. A NOSPECS grade of at least 4, a Clinical Activity Score of at least 3 and duration under 3 months were recorded in ophthalmopathy patients. Diagnosing involved the use of clinical symptoms, serum thyroxine and TRAb, thyroid ultrasound and orbital computed tomography. TCR beta CDR3 regions were amplified from RNA. RT-PCR in the first round (using the HTBI primer set) targeted the TCR CDR3. One entry per CDR3 protein results from TCRdb running MiXCR on the multiplex PCR reads. This sample has roughly 350,000 distinct CDR3 sequences, with about 14% found just once. This clonotype was observed a few times. Antigen specificity is unknown.

The rearrangement joins TRBV29-1 to TRBJ1-2; D might be TRBD1 (6 bases). The TCR sequence derives from a woman in her twenties or thirties with Graves' ophthalmopathy. Sequencing was performed on blood. The CDR3 DNA reads as TGCAGCGTTACAGAGTTAGGGGGGATGGGTGCCGGCTACACCTTC. Translated, it gives CSVTELGGMGAGYTF. Together with reference TRBV29-1 and TRBJ1-2, the CDR3 gives the full variable domain: SAVISQKPSRDICQRGTSLTIQCQVDSQVTMMFWYRQQPGQSLTLIATANQGSEATYESGFVIDKFPISRPNLTFSTLTVSNMSPEDSSIYLCSVTELGGMGAGYTFGSGTRLTVV.